Sequencing of this T cell receptor (beta chain) was carried out in a study of cytomegalovirus exposure and HLA in healthy donors. Study findings and constraints: Some V segments, TRBV6-2 and TRBV6-3 among them, were indistinguishable and were therefore excluded. Later analysis placed DRB1 highest and HLA-C lowest in TCR association rates, which differed by HLA locus.

Trimming at V came to 4 bases and at J to 0 bases, leaving 9 bases not matched to a gene. Germline V CDR1 and CDR2: SGHRS, YFSETQ. This CDR3 is built from 16 residues. For this clone: Its antigen is unknown.

The PCR employed 60 Vbeta primers together with 13 Jbeta primers. Clones were read by immunoSEQ multiplex PCR, and TCRdb kept only the in-frame ones, dropping some. The profile shows over 50,000 clones, about 79% of them singletons. Sequencing was done on a sample of PBMCs. The chain has TRBV5-1 and TRBJ2-7; 8 bases agree with TRBD1. The TCR sequence derives from a man in his forties or fifties in good health and CMV-seronegative. The chain's CDR3 is CASSPGQGTPSYEQYF. The CDR3 coding sequence is TGCGCCAGCAGCCCAGGACAGGGAACTCCCTCCTACGAGCAGTACTTC.